This T cell receptor (beta chain) was recorded in a study of CD8 T cells in Susac syndrome (dated by TCRdb to the late 2010s). In the study overall: Of the Susac syndrome patients who were sequenced, about six had clinically active disease and roughly eight were in clinical remission. At blood withdrawal, Susac syndrome patients were therapy-naive, treated with corticosteroids (with IVIg additionally given to some), or treated with IVIg alone. Whether CD8+ T cell activation and differentiation in Susac syndrome was antigen driven was tested using repertoire sequencing. The study compared CD8+ T cell repertoire clonality among 11 to 12 healthy donors, 14 Susac syndrome patients and roughly 16 multiple sclerosis patients.

Peripheral blood CD8+ and CD4+ T cells from healthy donors, Susac syndrome patients and multiple sclerosis patients were profiled using high-throughput TCR beta sequencing. The Susac syndrome patients fulfilled recently defined diagnostic criteria for either definite or probable disease. Bulk CD8+ and CD4+ T cells were purified magnetically by negative isolation, whereas CD8+ TEMRA cells were enriched by FACS. Blood was collected in EDTA tubes and processed within 24 hours, with PBMCs isolated through density gradient centrifugation. PBMCs destined for TCR sequencing were cryopreserved in liquid nitrogen and later thawed in a 37 °C water bath. The sorted or isolated CD4+, CD8+ and CD8+ TEMRA cells reached a purity of at least 90%. Turning to this clonotype: The antigen this receptor binds is unknown. Nothing much larger sits one base from this clone, and base qualities are not available.

CDR1 and CDR2, looked up from the germline V gene, are SGDLS and YYNGEE. The CDR3 numbers 11 residues from cysteine through phenylalanine. Only CDR3 DNA remains: 33 bases, in frame from the first base. The V end loses 1 base and the J end loses 6 bases, and a stretch of 1 base separates them. Broader findings and caveats from the paper: CD8+ repertoires in Susac syndrome showed clonal expansion, which was highest in CD8+ TEMRA cells and was greater in clinically active patients than in remitting patients. Looking at Susac-specific public clones, the researchers identified fewer than 20 in the total CD8+ repertoire and roughly 5 in the CD8+ TEMRA repertoire. The number of individuals in the TCR sequencing and HLA analysis was recognized as being relatively small.

RNA was extracted with the RNeasy kit and about 0.45 to 1 ug was reverse transcribed using random hexamers. TCR beta CDR3 regions were amplified with the immunoSEQ multiplex PCR assay covering 54 Vbeta and 13 Jbeta segments. Bias from PCR amplification was corrected by using a synthetic template baseline for primer optimization and for computational correction. The study's own analysis went as follows. Only productive sequences were kept, with reads annotated to V, D and J genes according to IMGT and analyzed in immunoSEQ Analyzer. Clonality was computed as one minus Shannon entropy normalized by log2 of the number of productive unique sequences. Public and private clones were assessed among the 100 most prevalent clones of each patient and control. Susac-specific clones were defined as absent from healthy and MS cohorts, 1052 published viral clones and other ImmuneACCESS disease sequences. Through fastp at Q25 and MiXCR, TCRdb rebuilt clones from the public reads, retaining in-frame beta chains. Every CDR3 protein is listed once, alongside the most common genes and DNA of its rows. For this entry, the V and J calls and clone size follow TCRdb and not the study's own pipeline. The sample yields 100,000 to 150,000 distinct CDR3 sequences; about 95% were counted once. The ten largest clonotypes hold around 0.27% of the sample.

The receptor chain draws on TRBV9 and TRBJ2-2; the D gene is unclear. Material for sequencing was CD8+ T cells from PBMCs. The TCR comes from a human donor with Susac syndrome. The CDR3 reads CASSVSGELFF. The DNA sequence follows: TGTGCCAGCAGCGTATCCGGGGAGCTGTTTTTT.